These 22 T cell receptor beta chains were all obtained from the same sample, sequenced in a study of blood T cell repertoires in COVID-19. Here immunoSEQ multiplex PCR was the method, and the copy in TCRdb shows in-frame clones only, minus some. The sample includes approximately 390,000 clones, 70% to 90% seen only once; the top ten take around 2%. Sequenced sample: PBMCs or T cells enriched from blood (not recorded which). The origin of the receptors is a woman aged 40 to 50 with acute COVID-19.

The CDR3: CASSRAGVPQPQHF. For the CDR3, the DNA is TGTGCCAGCAGCCGAGCAGGGGTGCCTCAGCCCCAGCATTTT. V and J are TRBV2 and TRBJ1-5; perhaps TRBD1 as D (6 bases). This CDR3 has 14 amino acids. Germline V gene sequence: CDR1 SNHLY, CDR2 FYNNEI. Trimming removed 6 bases at V and 6 bases at J, with 15 bases between.

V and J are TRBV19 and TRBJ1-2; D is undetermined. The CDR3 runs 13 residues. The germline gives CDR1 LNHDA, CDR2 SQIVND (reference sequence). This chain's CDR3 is CASGGASNYGYTF. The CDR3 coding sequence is TGTGCTTCGGGTGGCGCCTCTAACTATGGCTACACCTTC.

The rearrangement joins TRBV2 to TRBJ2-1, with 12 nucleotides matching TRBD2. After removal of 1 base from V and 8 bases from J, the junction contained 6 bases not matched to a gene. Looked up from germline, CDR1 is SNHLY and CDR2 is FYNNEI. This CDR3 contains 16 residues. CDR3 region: CASSEDLLAGGYEQFF. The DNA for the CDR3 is TGTGCCAGCAGTGAAGACCTACTAGCGGGGGGATATGAGCAGTTCTTC.

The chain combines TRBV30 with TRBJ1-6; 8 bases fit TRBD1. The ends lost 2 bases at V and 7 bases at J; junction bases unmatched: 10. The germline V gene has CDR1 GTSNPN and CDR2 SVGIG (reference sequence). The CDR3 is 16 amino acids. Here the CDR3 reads CAWSTWAGTGNSPLHF. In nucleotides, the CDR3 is TGTGCCTGGAGTACCTGGGCGGGGACAGGAAATTCACCCCTCCACTTT.

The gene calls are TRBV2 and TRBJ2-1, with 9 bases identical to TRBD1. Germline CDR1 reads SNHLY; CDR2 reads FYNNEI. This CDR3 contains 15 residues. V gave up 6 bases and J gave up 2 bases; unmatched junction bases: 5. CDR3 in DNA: TGTGCCAGCAGGGAGACAGGGGGAACCTACAATGAGCAGTTCTTC. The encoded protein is CASRETGGTYNEQFF. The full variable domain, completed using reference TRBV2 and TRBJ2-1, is EPEVTQTPSHQVTQMGQEVILRCVPISNHLYFYWYRQILGQKVEFLVSFYNNEISEKSEIFDDQFSVERPDGSNFTLKIRSTKLEDSAMYFCASRETGGTYNEQFFGPGTRLTVL.

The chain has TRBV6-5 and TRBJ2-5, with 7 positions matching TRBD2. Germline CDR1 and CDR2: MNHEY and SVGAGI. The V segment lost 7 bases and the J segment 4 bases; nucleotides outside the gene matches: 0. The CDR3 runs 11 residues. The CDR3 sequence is CASKRGETQYF. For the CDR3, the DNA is TGTGCCAGCAAGCGGGGAGAGACCCAGTACTTC.

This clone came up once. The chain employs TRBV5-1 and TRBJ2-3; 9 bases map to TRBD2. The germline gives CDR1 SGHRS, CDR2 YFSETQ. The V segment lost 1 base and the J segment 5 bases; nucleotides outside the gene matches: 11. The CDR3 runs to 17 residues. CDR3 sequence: CASSLPDQAGGQDTQYF. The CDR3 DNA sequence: TGCGCCAGCAGCTTGCCTGACCAGGCGGGGGGGCAAGATACGCAGTATTTT.

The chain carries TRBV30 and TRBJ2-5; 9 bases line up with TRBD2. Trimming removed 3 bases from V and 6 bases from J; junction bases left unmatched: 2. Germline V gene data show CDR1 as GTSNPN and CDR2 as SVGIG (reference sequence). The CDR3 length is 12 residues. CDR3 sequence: CAWSAGGQTQYF. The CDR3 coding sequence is TGTGCCTGGAGCGCGGGGGGGCAGACCCAGTACTTC.

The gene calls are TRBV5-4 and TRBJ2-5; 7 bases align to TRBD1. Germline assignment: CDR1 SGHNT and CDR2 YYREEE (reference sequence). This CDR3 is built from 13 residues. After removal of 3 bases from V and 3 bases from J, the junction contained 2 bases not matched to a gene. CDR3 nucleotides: TGTGCCAGCAGCTACACAGGGGAAGAGACCCAGTACTTC. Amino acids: CASSYTGEETQYF.

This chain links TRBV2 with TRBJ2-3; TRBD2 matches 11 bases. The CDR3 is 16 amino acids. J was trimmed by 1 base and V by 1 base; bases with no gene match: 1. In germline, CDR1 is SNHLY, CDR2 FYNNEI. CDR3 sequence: CASSEVSGGGTDTQYF. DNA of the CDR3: TGTGCCAGCAGTGAAGTTAGCGGGGGGGGCACAGATACGCAGTATTTT.

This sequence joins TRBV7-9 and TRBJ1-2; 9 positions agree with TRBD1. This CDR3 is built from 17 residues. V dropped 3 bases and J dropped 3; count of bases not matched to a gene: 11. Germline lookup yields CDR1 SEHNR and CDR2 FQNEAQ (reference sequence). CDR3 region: CASSFGTGGAGHYGYTF. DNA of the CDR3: TGTGCCAGCAGCTTCGGTACAGGGGGCGCGGGGCACTATGGCTACACCTTC.

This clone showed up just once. CDR3 DNA: TGTGCCAGCACGGCTAGCGGGCGTAACAATGAGCAGTTCTTC. As protein: CASTASGRNNEQFF. The chain is built from TRBV3-1 (or the pseudogene TRBV3-2) and TRBJ2-1; 8 nucleotides line up with TRBD2. Trimming cost V 7 bases and J 5 bases; bases outside gene matches: 7. There are 14 residues in the CDR3. Looked up from germline, CDR1 is LGHDT and CDR2 is YNNKEL (reference sequence).

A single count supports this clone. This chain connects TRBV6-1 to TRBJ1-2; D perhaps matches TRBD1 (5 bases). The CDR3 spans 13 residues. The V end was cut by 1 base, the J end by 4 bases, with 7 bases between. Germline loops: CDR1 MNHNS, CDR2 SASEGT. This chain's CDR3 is CASSEEGLYGYTF. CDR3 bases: TGTGCCAGCAGTGAAGAGGGGCTCTATGGCTACACCTTC.

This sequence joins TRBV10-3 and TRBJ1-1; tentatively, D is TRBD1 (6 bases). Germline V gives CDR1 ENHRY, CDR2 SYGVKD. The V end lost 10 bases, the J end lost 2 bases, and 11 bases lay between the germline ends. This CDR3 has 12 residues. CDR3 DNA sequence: TGTGCCACGAAGACAGGCAACACTGAAGCTTTCTTT. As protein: CATKTGNTEAFF.

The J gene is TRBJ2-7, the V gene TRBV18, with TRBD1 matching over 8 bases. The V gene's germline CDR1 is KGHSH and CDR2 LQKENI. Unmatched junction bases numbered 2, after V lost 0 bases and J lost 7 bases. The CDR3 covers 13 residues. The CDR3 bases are TGTGCCAGCTCACCACCGGACAGGGATGAGCAGTACTTC. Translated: CASSPPDRDEQYF. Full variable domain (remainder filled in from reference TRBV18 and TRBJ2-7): NAGVMQNPRHLVRRRGQEARLRCSPMKGHSHVYWYRQLPEEGLKFMVYLQKENIIDESGMPKERFSAEFPKEGPSILRIQQVVRGDSAAYFCASSPPDRDEQYFGPGTRLTVT.

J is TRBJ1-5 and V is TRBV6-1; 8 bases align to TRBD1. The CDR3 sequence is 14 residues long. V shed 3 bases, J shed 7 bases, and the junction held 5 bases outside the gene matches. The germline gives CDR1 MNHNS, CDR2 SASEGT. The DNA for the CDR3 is TGTGCCAGCAGTGATCCTCAGGGGGCCCAGCCCCAGCATTTT. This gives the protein CASSDPQGAQPQHF.

CDR3 in amino acids: CASRRRGSNTEAFF. CDR3 nucleotides: TGCGCCAGCCGCCGAAGGGGGTCGAACACTGAAGCTTTCTTT. This chain uses TRBV5-1 with TRBJ1-1, with TRBD1 as a possible D gene (6 bases). V was trimmed by 7 bases and J by 1 base, leaving 14 bases between them. The CDR3 is 14 residues long. Germline CDR1 and CDR2: SGHRS and YFSETQ.

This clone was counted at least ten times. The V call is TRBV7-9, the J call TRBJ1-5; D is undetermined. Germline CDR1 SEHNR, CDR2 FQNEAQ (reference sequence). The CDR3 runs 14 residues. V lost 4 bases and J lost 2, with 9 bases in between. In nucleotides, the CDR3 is TGTGCCAGCAGCTCATTACCGGGCAATCAGCCCCAGCATTTT. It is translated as CASSSLPGNQPQHF.

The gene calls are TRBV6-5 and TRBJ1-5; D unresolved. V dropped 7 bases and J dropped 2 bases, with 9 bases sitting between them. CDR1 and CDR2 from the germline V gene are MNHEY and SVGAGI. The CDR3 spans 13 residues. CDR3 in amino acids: CASTAEGNQPQHF. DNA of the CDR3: TGTGCCAGCACAGCCGAGGGCAATCAGCCCCAGCATTTT.

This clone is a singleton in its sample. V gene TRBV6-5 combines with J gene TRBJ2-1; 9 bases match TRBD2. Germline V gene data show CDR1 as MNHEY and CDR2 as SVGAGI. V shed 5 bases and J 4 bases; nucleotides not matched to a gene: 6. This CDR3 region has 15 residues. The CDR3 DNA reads TGTGCCAGCAGTACCCGACTAGCGGTTTACAATGAGCAGTTCTTC. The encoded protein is CASSTRLAVYNEQFF.

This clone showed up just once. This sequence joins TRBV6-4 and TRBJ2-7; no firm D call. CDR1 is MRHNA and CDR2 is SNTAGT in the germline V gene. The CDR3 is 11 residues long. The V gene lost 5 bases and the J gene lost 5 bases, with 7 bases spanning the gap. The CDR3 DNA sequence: TGTGCCAGCAGTAAGTCTAACGAGCAGTACTTC. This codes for CASSKSNEQYF.

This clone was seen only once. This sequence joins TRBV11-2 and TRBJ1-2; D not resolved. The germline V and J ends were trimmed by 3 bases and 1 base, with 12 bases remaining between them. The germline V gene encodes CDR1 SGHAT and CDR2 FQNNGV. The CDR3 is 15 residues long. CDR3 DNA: TGTGCCAGCAGCTTGGTCCCGTCAGTTAACTATGGCTACACCTTC. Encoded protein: CASSLVPSVNYGYTF.